A selection of T cell receptor beta chains follows, all from one sample in a study of cytomegalovirus exposure and HLA in healthy donors. Generated by immunoSEQ multiplex PCR, the TCRdb table keeps only in-frame clones and is missing some. The table includes roughly 120,000 clones, approximately 80% detected once. The sequenced sample was PBMCs. The receptors were gathered from a woman in her thirties or forties in good health and CMV-seropositive. The CDR3 runs from the conserved cysteine through the conserved F or W. The D gene is left open where the match is weak. Where a row states a size, it is once, few, many or the class of an expanded clone; other rows omit it.

D	V	J	size	CDR3	DNA
TRBD2	TRBV19	TRBJ2-3	NA	CASSRTGTSVATDTQYF	TGTGCCAGTAGTAGAACCGGGACTAGCGTAGCCACAGATACGCAGTATTTT
NA	TRBV19	TRBJ2-4	NA	CASSRGLNIQYF	TGTGCCAGTAGTAGGGGACTTAACATTCAGTACTTC
NA	TRBV9	TRBJ2-2	once	CASSVLAAASNTGELFF	TGTGCCAGCAGCGTACTCGCAGCGGCCTCGAACACCGGGGAGCTGTTTTTT
TRBD2	TRBV13	TRBJ2-1	NA	CASSLGLAGGISNEQFF	TGTGCCAGCAGCTTGGGACTAGCGGGAGGTATCTCCAATGAACAGTTCTTC
NA	TRBV10-2	TRBJ2-6	NA	CASSESRQDSGANVLTF	TGCGCCAGCAGTGAGTCCAGACAGGACTCTGGGGCCAACGTCCTGACTTTC
NA	TRBV28	TRBJ2-1	NA	CASTSDGTEQFF	TGTGCCAGCACCAGTGATGGGACAGAGCAGTTCTTC
TRBD2	TRBV7-9	TRBJ2-1	NA	CASSLTSGSVYEQFF	TGTGCCAGCAGCCTAACTAGCGGGAGCGTCTATGAGCAGTTCTTC
TRBD2	TRBV11-2	TRBJ2-5	NA	CASSIEGLAGGPRGETQYF	TGTGCCAGCAGCATTGAGGGACTAGCGGGAGGGCCTCGCGGGGAGACCCAGTACTTC
NA	TRBV9	TRBJ1-1	NA	CASSVGQGGPWDTEAFF	TGTGCCAGCAGCGTAGGCCAGGGAGGGCCCTGGGACACTGAAGCTTTCTTT
NA	TRBV6-1	TRBJ2-7	NA	CASSEALQGRTYEQYF	TGTGCCAGCAGTGAAGCGCTACAGGGACGGACCTACGAGCAGTACTTC
NA	TRBV7-9	TRBJ2-7	once	CASSFSAPLGEQYF	TGTGCCAGCAGCTTCTCGGCCCCTCTAGGCGAGCAGTACTTC
TRBD1	TRBV6-5	TRBJ2-2	NA	CASSRDRDTGELFF	TGTGCCAGCAGCCGGGACAGGGACACCGGGGAGCTGTTTTTT
TRBD2	TRBV7-9	TRBJ2-1	NA	CASSSGLAPYNEQFF	TGTGCCAGCAGCTCGGGACTAGCGCCGTACAATGAGCAGTTCTTC
NA	TRBV5-5	TRBJ1-6	NA	CASSLQVVSYNSPLHF	TGTGCCAGCAGCTTACAGGTTGTCTCCTATAATTCACCCCTCCACTTT
NA	TRBV5-4	TRBJ2-7	NA	CASSPTSGQSSYEQYF	TGTGCCAGCAGCCCGACCTCGGGACAAAGCTCCTACGAGCAGTACTTC
NA	TRBV7-2	TRBJ2-3	NA	CASSLGQGTDTQYF	TGTGCCAGCAGCTTAGGTCAGGGGACAGATACGCAGTATTTT
NA	TRBV28	TRBJ1-5	NA	CASSLPGGGSQPQHF	TGTGCCAGCAGTTTACCAGGCGGGGGGAGTCAGCCCCAGCATTTT
NA	TRBV6-5	TRBJ1-4	NA	CASSYRGADEKLFF	TGTGCCAGCAGTTACCGGGGGGCCGATGAAAAACTGTTTTTT
NA	TRBV2	TRBJ1-2	many	CASSAETYGYTF	TGTGCCAGCAGCGCGGAGACTTATGGCTACACCTTC
TRBD1	TRBV4-2	TRBJ2-2	NA	CASSPGTGWTGELFF	TGTGCCAGCAGCCCCGGGACAGGGTGGACCGGGGAGCTGTTTTTT
TRBD2	TRBV7-9	TRBJ2-7	NA	CSSSLETSGRGEQYF	TGTTCCAGCAGCTTAGAGACTAGCGGGAGAGGCGAGCAGTACTTC
NA	TRBV9	TRBJ2-5	NA	CASSVSHIQETQYF	TGTGCCAGCAGCGTGTCACATATCCAAGAGACCCAGTACTTC
NA	TRBV29-1	TRBJ2-2	NA	CSVVGVGKVGELFF	TGCAGCGTTGTCGGGGTGGGGAAGGTCGGGGAGCTGTTTTTT
NA	TRBV6-6	TRBJ2-1	NA	CASSYGPGLSNEQFF	TGTGCCAGCAGTTACGGGCCGGGATTGTCAAATGAGCAGTTCTTC
TRBD1	TRBV5-1	TRBJ1-2	once	CASSRSQGALNGYTF	TGCGCCAGCAGTCGCTCACAGGGGGCCTTGAATGGCTACACCTTC
TRBD1	TRBV13	TRBJ2-6	NA	CASSLARDRVGANVLTF	TGTGCCAGCAGCTTAGCCCGGGACAGGGTTGGGGCCAACGTCCTGACTTTC
TRBD2	TRBV10-3	TRBJ2-3	NA	CAIRGGLAGVDTQYF	TGTGCCATCAGGGGAGGACTAGCGGGAGTAGATACGCAGTATTTT
TRBD2	TRBV6-5	TRBJ2-1	NA	CASSYGGLAGELFF	TGTGCCAGCAGTTACGGGGGACTAGCGGGAGAACTGTTCTTC
TRBD1	TRBV7-6	TRBJ1-5	NA	CASSQTGATPQHF	TGTGCCAGCAGCCAGACAGGGGCCACGCCCCAGCATTTT
TRBD1	TRBV2	TRBJ1-2	NA	CASSRETGGDYGYTF	TGTGCCAGCTCGAGAGAGACAGGGGGCGACTATGGCTACACCTTC
NA	TRBV7-2	TRBJ2-2	NA	CASSLAGAIRTGELFF	TGTGCCAGCAGCTTAGCAGGGGCGATAAGGACCGGGGAGCTGTTTTTT
NA	TRBV4-1	TRBJ1-3	few	CASSHLQGAGGNTIYF	TGCGCCAGCAGCCATCTACAGGGAGCTGGAGGAAACACCATATATTTT
NA	TRBV11-2	TRBJ2-5	NA	CASSSQIQETQYF	TGTGCCAGCAGCTCTCAGATCCAAGAGACCCAGTACTTC
TRBD1	TRBV5-4	TRBJ2-1	NA	CASSLAGTGSYNEQFF	TGTGCCAGCAGCTTGGCCGGGACAGGATCCTACAATGAGCAGTTCTTC
NA	TRBV7-8	TRBJ2-6	few	CASSLVSRREAGANVLTF	TGTGCCAGCAGCTTAGTGTCACGCAGGGAGGCTGGGGCCAACGTCCTGACTTTC
NA	TRBV30	TRBJ1-2	NA	CAWRQGNYGYTF	TGTGCCTGGAGACAGGGTAACTATGGCTACACCTTC
NA	TRBV2	TRBJ2-2	NA	CASSIDIHQAGELFF	TGTGCCAGCAGTATCGACATCCACCAGGCCGGGGAGCTGTTTTTT
TRBD1	TRBV7-9	TRBJ1-2	NA	CAIQGGIGYTF	TGTGCCATCCAGGGGGGAATTGGCTACACCTTC
NA	TRBV19	TRBJ2-1	NA	CASSTDRRGNEQFF	TGTGCCAGTAGTACCGACCGGCGAGGGAATGAGCAGTTCTTC
NA	TRBV30	TRBJ1-5	NA	CAWSKESYQPQHF	TGTGCCTGGAGTAAGGAGAGCTATCAGCCCCAGCATTTT
NA	TRBV2	TRBJ2-1	NA	CASSEWRVGDEQFF	TGTGCCAGCAGTGAGTGGCGTGTAGGGGATGAGCAGTTCTTC
TRBD1	TRBV6-6	TRBJ1-1	few	CASSNRQGIGTEAFF	TGTGCCAGCAGTAACCGACAGGGAATAGGCACTGAAGCTTTCTTT
NA	TRBV7-2	TRBJ2-3	NA	CASSRTYTDTQYF	TGTGCCAGCAGCCGGACATACACAGATACGCAGTATTTT
NA	TRBV6-5	TRBJ1-3	NA	CASRDTANSGNTIYF	TGTGCCAGCAGGGACACAGCGAACTCTGGAAACACCATATATTTT
NA	TRBV11-2	TRBJ1-1	NA	CASSLQQMNTEAFF	TGTGCCAGCAGCTTACAACAGATGAACACTGAAGCTTTCTTT
NA	TRBV6-1	TRBJ1-1	few	CASSRTGMDTEAFF	TGTGCCAGCAGCCGAACAGGGATGGACACTGAAGCTTTCTTT
NA	TRBV29-1	TRBJ2-3	NA	CSVQTGSTDTQYF	TGCAGCGTTCAAACTGGTAGCACAGATACGCAGTATTTT
NA	TRBV18	TRBJ2-7	once	CASSPPQGSSYEQYF	TGTGCCAGCTCACCACCGCAGGGGAGTTCCTACGAGCAGTACTTC
NA	TRBV28	TRBJ2-3	NA	CASIVGGSAGDTQYF	TGTGCCAGCATCGTAGGGGGTAGCGCCGGAGATACGCAGTATTTT